What follows are 10 T cell receptor beta chains derived from one specimen sequenced in a study of blood T cell repertoires in COVID-19. Data came from immunoSEQ multiplex PCR; TCRdb stores just in-frame clones and leaves some out. The sample has fewer than 70,000 clones; approximately 88% are singletons. The sample was peripheral blood. These receptors were obtained from a human donor in a cohort sampled during active COVID-19.

The genes are TRBV28 and TRBJ1-4; TRBD1 agrees at 9 bases. Germline loops: CDR1 MDHEN, CDR2 SYDVKM. J lost 7 bases, V lost 5 bases, and 5 bases had no gene match. The CDR3 consists of 14 residues. CDR3 in amino acids: CASSVGQGSEKLFF. DNA of the CDR3: TGTGCCAGCAGTGTGGGACAGGGTAGTGAAAAACTGTTTTTT.

The V and J genes are TRBV19 and TRBJ2-1; D possibly corresponds to TRBD1 (5 bases). Trimming shortened V by 6 bases and J by 2 bases, and 17 bases separated the two germline ends. In germline, CDR1 is LNHDA, CDR2 SQIVND (reference sequence). The CDR3 is made up of 16 amino acids. CDR3: CASSPSEAGTYNEQFF. In DNA form, the CDR3 reads TGTGCCAGTAGCCCCTCTGAGGCAGGGACCTACAATGAGCAGTTCTTC.

The rearrangement links TRBV6-2 or TRBV6-3 to TRBJ1-1; no clear D gene. The germline CDR1 and CDR2 sequences are MNHEY and SVGEGT. Trimming removed 3 bases from V and 6 bases from J, with 11 bases in between. This CDR3 is built from 13 residues. CDR3 DNA sequence: TGTGCCAGCAGTTATGGGGAGGATGCTGAAGCTTTCTTT. Residues: CASSYGEDAEAFF.

CDR3 sequence (DNA): TGTGCCAGCAGCCCTGTCTGGTCGGGGGGGCGAGATACGCAGTATTTT. Its translation: CASSPVWSGGRDTQYF. This rearrangement joins TRBV9 to TRBJ2-3; 8 positions match TRBD2. Germline CDR1 SGDLS, CDR2 YYNGEE. CDR3 size: 16 residues. Germline trimming cut 4 bases from V and 5 bases from J; bases unmatched to any gene: 12.

A note on this clone: This CDR3 is also generated by other DNA sequences in the sample. The genes are TRBV28 and TRBJ2-7; D not certain. Deletions cut 4 bases from V and 3 bases from J, with 4 bases between. Germline lookup yields CDR1 MDHEN and CDR2 SYDVKM. The CDR3 runs 11 residues. For the CDR3, the DNA is TGTGCCAGCAGTTCCAACTACGAGCAGTACTTC. It translates to CASSSNYEQYF.

DNA of the CDR3: TGCGCCAGCAGCACGGGACAGGGAGGTAACTATGGCTACACCTTC. This gives the protein CASSTGQGGNYGYTF. The V and J genes are TRBV5-1 and TRBJ1-2; 9 nucleotides align to TRBD1. The ends lost 4 bases at V and 1 base at J; junction bases unmatched: 5. This CDR3 has 15 amino acids. Germline assignment: CDR1 SGHRS and CDR2 YFSETQ.

The chain is built from TRBV10-2 and TRBJ2-2; TRBD1 matches 8 bases. Germline V CDR1 and CDR2: WSHSY, SAAADI. The CDR3 is 15 residues long. V was pared by 8 bases and J by 1 base, with 6 bases of the junction left unmatched. CDR3 region: CASGEGTGNTGELFF. The CDR3 nucleotides are TGCGCCAGCGGCGAGGGGACAGGGAACACCGGGGAGCTGTTTTTT.

This chain joins TRBV4-2 and TRBJ1-3; TRBD1 is a possible D gene (5 bases). In germline, CDR1 is LGHNA, CDR2 YNFKEQ. V was cut by 4 bases and J by 4 bases, with 17 bases left in between. The CDR3 length is 16 residues. This CDR3 reads CASSPGIPATGNTIYF. The CDR3 nucleotides are TGTGCCAGCAGCCCAGGGATTCCCGCCACCGGAAACACCATATATTTT.

The V call is TRBV7-2, the J call TRBJ2-4; 8 nucleotides line up with TRBD2. Unmatched junction bases numbered 5, after V lost 1 base and J lost 6 bases. Germline V lookup: CDR1 SGHTA, CDR2 FQGNSA. The CDR3 contains 15 residues. The CDR3 coding sequence is TGTGCCAGCAGCTTAGGACTAGCGTCGAGAAACATTCAGTACTTC. This codes for CASSLGLASRNIQYF.

In its sample, this clone was seen once. The gene calls are TRBV15 and TRBJ1-6; 7 bases are shared with TRBD1. The trim removed 3 bases at V and 9 bases at J, leaving 8 bases unmatched. CDR1 and CDR2 (germline): LNHNV, YYDKDF (reference sequence). CDR3 length equals 15 residues. The CDR3 sequence is CATSRDRRWGSPLHF. The CDR3 bases are TGTGCCACCAGCAGGGACAGGAGGTGGGGTTCACCCCTCCACTTT.